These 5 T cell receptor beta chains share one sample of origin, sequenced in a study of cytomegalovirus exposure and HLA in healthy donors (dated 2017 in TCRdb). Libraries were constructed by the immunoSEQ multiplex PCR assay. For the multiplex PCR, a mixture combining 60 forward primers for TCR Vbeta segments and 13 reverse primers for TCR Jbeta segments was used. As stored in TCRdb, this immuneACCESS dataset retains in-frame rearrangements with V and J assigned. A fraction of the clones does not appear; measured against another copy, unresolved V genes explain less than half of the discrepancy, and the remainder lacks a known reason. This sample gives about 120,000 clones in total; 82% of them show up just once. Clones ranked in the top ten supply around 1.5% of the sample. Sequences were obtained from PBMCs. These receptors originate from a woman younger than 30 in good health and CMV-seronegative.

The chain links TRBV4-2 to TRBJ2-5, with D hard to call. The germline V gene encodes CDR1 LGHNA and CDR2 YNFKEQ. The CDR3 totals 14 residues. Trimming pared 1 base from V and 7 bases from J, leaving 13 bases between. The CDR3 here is CASSQAAPERTQYF. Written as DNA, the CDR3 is TGTGCCAGCAGCCAAGCAGCGCCAGAGCGGACCCAGTACTTC.

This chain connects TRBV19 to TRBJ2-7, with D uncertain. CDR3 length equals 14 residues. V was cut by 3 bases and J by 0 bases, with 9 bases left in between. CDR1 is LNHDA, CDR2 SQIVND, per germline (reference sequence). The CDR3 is CASSIHTDSYEQYF. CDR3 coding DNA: TGTGCCAGTAGTATCCACACAGACTCCTACGAGCAGTACTTC.

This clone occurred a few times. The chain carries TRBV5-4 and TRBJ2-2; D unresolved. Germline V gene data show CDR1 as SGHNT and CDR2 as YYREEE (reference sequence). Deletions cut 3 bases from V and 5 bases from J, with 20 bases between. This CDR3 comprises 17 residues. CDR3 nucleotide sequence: TGTGCCAGCAGCTCCCGTAGAGGATCGGTCGGAACCGGGGAGCTGTTTTTT. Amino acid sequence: CASSSRRGSVGTGELFF.

The CDR3 DNA reads as TGTGCCAGCAGCAACAGGGGGCACAATGAAAAACTGTTTTTT. This codes for CASSNRGHNEKLFF. This chain uses TRBV5-4 with TRBJ1-4, with 9 positions matching TRBD1. V dropped 4 bases and J dropped 5; count of bases not matched to a gene: 3. The CDR3 is made up of 14 amino acids. Germline V gene lookup returns CDR1 SGHNT and CDR2 YYREEE (reference sequence). Variable domain in full (rest from reference TRBV5-4 and TRBJ1-4): ETGVTQSPTHLIKTRGQQVTLRCSSQSGHNTVSWYQQALGQGPQFIFQYYREEENGRGNFPPRFSGLQFPNYSSELNVNALELDDSALYLCASSNRGHNEKLFFGSGTQLSVL.

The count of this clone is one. Here the CDR3 DNA reads TGTGCCAGCAGCCCGAGAAGCGACAGCTACGAGCAGTACTTC. It specifies CASSPRSDSYEQYF. The rearrangement joins TRBV11-1 to TRBJ2-7, with D tentatively TRBD1 (5 bases). The CDR3 extends over 14 amino acids. Trimming shortened V by 5 bases and J by 3 bases, and 14 bases separated the two germline ends. In germline, CDR1 is SGHAT, CDR2 FQDESV (reference sequence).